What follows is one T cell receptor beta chain and its context. Its antigen is unknown. The source of the sample is a study of T-cell memory formation after mild COVID-19. Overall study findings and caveats: Cross-reactive memory appears to have joined, as suggested by some responding clones showing up in pre-infection memory. Mainly in CM and EM were contracting CD4+ clones; CD8+ were in EMRA. A balance of CD4 and CD8 characterized clones contracting day 15 to 85, whereas later expanders leaned CD4+.

TCR alpha and TCR beta cDNA libraries carrying sample barcodes and UMIs came from 5'RACE with constant-segment primers. TCRdb re-analysed the 5' RACE reads in MiXCR, keeping a single row per CDR3 protein. The data show some 300,000 distinct CDR3 sequences, 15% to 20% seen once. CDR3 length: 14 residues. The J segment lost 0 bases and the V segment lost 7 bases, leaving 7 bases of the junction unmatched. Per the germline V gene, CDR1 is SQVTM and CDR2 is ANQGSEA. V and J are TRBV29-1 and TRBJ2-3; 7 nucleotides match TRBD1. The source of this sequence is a man aged 18 to 35 who had mild COVID-19 (a few samples of this study predate the infection). Cell type and time point are not known. Material: PBMCs or a T cell subset sorted from them (not recorded which). The CDR3 region has the DNA TGCAGCGCCGGCAGGGGGACAAGCACAGATACGCAGTATTTT. Translated: CSAGRGTSTDTQYF.